This TCR beta chain was recovered during a study of T-cell reconstitution after alpha-beta-depleted transplantation in children. Study results and caveats: High day-60 TCRbeta diversity in some patients came from surviving recipient T cells and thymic progenitors. Several hundred expanded graft clones reportedly were the source of alpha-beta T cells about two months after transplant.

Construction of the TCRbeta library involved unique molecular identifiers. Each CDR3 protein gets one entry after TCRdb re-called the PCR reads with MiXCR. Among around 600,000 distinct CDR3 sequences listed, more than 20% were seen once. CDR3 length: 13 residues. Germline loops: CDR1 SGHVS, CDR2 FNYEAQ. With 5 bases removed from V and 7 bases from J, the gap between germline ends came to 14 bases. This clonotype was observed a single time. Its cognate antigen is unknown. The J gene is TRBJ1-1, the V gene TRBV7-6; weak D call: TRBD1 (5 bases). The sequence was collected from a boy under three years old who had a stem cell transplant for acute myeloid leukemia, so the T cells may come from the graft donor. The source was PBMCs, mostly from graft donor cells, collected 360 days after TCRalphabeta/CD19-depleted stem cell transplant. The CDR3 region is CASSPGRGYEAFF. The DNA of the CDR3 is TGTGCCAGCAGCCCCGGTCGGGGGTATGAAGCTTTCTTT.